This T cell receptor (beta chain) was recorded in a study of regulatory T cells in long-lasting Graves disease. Study-wide context: Patients met the persistent Graves' disease definition after over 5 years of antithyroid drugs with positive TSH receptor antibodies.

Study results and caveats: Rather than thyroid tissue, only peripheral blood underwent study.

Time point noted: persistent/refractory GD, antithyroid drugs over 5 years with positive TRAb. PBMC-extracted RNA yielded the TCR library. The authors drew patients from an endocrinology department in Xi'an, China. In building TCR beta libraries, iRepertoire HTBI primers were used together with Arm-PCR of CDR3 regions. MiXCR, applied by TCRdb to the multiplex PCR reads, yields one record per CDR3 protein. The sample lists a few hundred thousand distinct CDR3 sequences, around 22% occurring once. Concerning this clonotype: The target antigen is unknown.

Sequencing was performed on peripheral blood mononuclear cells (PBMCs), taken when the disease was refractory, from a patient treated with antithyroid drugs. The sequence was collected from a female donor with Graves disease.

The CDR3 nucleotides read TGTGCCATCAGTGTAGACTTGGATACGCAGTATTTT. Encoded protein: CAISVDLDTQYF. The rearrangement links TRBV10-3 to TRBJ2-3; no definite D call. The CDR3 consists of 12 residues. Germline V gene data show CDR1 as ENHRY and CDR2 as SYGVKD. Trimming shortened V by 4 bases and J by 6 bases, and 8 bases separated the two germline ends.